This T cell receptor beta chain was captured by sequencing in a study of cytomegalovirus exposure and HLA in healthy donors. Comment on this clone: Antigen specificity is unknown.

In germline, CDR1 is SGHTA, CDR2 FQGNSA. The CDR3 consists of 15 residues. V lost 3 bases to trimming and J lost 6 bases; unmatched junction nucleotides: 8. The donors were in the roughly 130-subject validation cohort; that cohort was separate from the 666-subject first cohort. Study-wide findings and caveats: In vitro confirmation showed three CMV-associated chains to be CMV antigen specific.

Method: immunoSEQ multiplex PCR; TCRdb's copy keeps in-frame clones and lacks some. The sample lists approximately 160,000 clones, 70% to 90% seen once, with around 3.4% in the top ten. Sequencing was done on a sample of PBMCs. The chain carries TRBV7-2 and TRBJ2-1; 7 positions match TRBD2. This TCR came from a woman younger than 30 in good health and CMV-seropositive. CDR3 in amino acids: CASSLAGELSNEQFF. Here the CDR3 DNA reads TGTGCCAGCAGCTTGGCGGGAGAGCTAAGCAATGAGCAGTTCTTC.